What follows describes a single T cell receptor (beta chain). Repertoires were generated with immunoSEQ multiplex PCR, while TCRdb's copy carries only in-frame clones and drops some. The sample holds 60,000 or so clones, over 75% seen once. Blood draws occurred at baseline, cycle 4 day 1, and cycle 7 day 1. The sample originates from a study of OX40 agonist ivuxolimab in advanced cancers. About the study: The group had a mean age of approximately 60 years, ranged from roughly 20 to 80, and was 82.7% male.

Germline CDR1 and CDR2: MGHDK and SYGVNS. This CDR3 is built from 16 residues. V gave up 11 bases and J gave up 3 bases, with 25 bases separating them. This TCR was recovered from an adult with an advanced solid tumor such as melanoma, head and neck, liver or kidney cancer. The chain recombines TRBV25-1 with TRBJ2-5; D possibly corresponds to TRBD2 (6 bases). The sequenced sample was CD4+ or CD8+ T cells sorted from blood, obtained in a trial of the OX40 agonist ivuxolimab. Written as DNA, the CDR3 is TGTGCCTCCCCCCCCGGGCGGGATCTTCCCAAAGAGACCCAGTACTTC. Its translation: CASPPGRDLPKETQYF.